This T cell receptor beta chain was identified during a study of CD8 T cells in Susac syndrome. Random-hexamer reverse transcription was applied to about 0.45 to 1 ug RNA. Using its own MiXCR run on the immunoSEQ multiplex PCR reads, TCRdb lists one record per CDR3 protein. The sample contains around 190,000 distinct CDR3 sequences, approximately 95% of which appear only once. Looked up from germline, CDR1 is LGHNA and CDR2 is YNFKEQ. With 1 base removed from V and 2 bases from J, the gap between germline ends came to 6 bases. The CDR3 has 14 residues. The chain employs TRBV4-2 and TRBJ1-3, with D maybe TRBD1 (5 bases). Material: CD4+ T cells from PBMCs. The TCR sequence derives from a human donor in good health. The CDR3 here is CASSQGGAGNTIYF. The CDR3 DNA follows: TGTGCCAGCAGCCAAGGAGGGGCTGGAAACACCATATATTTT.